The 18 T cell receptor beta chains listed next were all sequenced from one sample in a study of T cell changes during pregnancy in multiple sclerosis. Using immunoSEQ multiplex PCR, the repertoire was profiled, and TCRdb retains in-frame clones only, with some absent. This table has around 130,000 clones, 90% to 98% appearing once. The source material was peripheral blood, sampled after pregnancy. These receptor sequences come from a female donor with multiple sclerosis, enrolled in a pregnancy study.

V gene TRBV19 combines with J gene TRBJ1-1, with a possible D match to TRBD1 (6 bases). The CDR3 length is 15 residues. From germline, CDR1 is LNHDA and CDR2 SQIVND (reference sequence). The V gene lost 6 bases and the J gene lost 0 bases, with 14 bases spanning the gap. The CDR3 nucleotides are TGTGCCAGTAGGGACGAGGGGGTTTTGAACACTGAAGCTTTCTTT. Translated, it gives CASRDEGVLNTEAFF. The whole variable domain, filled in from reference TRBV19 and TRBJ1-1, reads DGGITQSPKYLFRKEGQNVTLSCEQNLNHDAMYWYRQDPGQGLRLIYYSQIVNDFQKGDIAEGYSVSREKKESFPLTVTSAQKNPTAFYLCASRDEGVLNTEAFFGQGTRLTVV.

The chain has TRBV11-2 and TRBJ2-1; no reliable D call. CDR1 SGHAT and CDR2 FQNNGV come from the germline V gene. V was shortened by 4 bases and J by 0 bases, with 10 bases between the two germline ends. CDR3 length: 15 amino acids. CDR3 sequence: CASSYTPGSYNEQFF. The DNA for the CDR3 is TGTGCCAGCAGCTACACCCCTGGCTCCTACAATGAGCAGTTCTTC.

V usage is TRBV18 and J usage is TRBJ2-7; D is unresolved. Trimming removed 1 base at V and 3 bases at J, with 4 bases between. This CDR3 is built from 12 residues. Looked up from germline, CDR1 is KGHSH and CDR2 is LQKENI. CDR3 coding DNA: TGTGCCAGCTCACCACGACTCTACGAGCAGTACTTC. It translates to CASSPRLYEQYF.

The genes are TRBV6-7 and TRBJ2-7; the D gene is possibly TRBD2 (6 bases). TRBV6-7 belongs to the ORF category, with a function that is uncertain. V was shortened by 8 bases and J by 4 bases, with 21 bases between the two germline ends. The CDR3 extends over 15 amino acids. CDR3 sequence (DNA): TGTGCCAGCCCGCGGAGGGCTTTCAATGTGTACGAGCAGTACTTC. Translation gives CASPRRAFNVYEQYF.

To note about this clone: Other DNA sequences in the same sample also yield this CDR3. V gene TRBV9 combines with J gene TRBJ2-1; D is ambiguous. The CDR3 loop spans 14 amino acids. V lost 0 bases to trimming and J lost 4 bases, with 8 bases between them. Germline assignment: CDR1 SGDLS and CDR2 YYNGEE. The CDR3 region has the DNA TGTGCCAGCAGCGTAGGAGGCGGATACAATGAGCAGTTCTTC. Its translation is CASSVGGGYNEQFF.

The rearrangement joins TRBV5-1 to TRBJ2-5; 10 bases are a match to TRBD2. The V gene end was trimmed by 4 bases and the J gene end by 2 bases; junction bases not matched to a gene: 5. Per the germline V gene, CDR1 is SGHRS and CDR2 is YFSETQ. The CDR3 has 15 amino acids. The CDR3 loop reads CASSPRLAGQETQYF. Written as DNA, the CDR3 is TGCGCCAGCAGCCCCCGACTAGCGGGTCAAGAGACCCAGTACTTC.

This clone was found once. V usage is TRBV27 and J usage is TRBJ2-1; the match to TRBD1 covers 9 bases. In germline, CDR1 is MNHEY, CDR2 SMNVEV (reference sequence). This CDR3 has 15 residues. The V and J ends lost 5 bases and 6 bases, in that order; junction bases with no gene match: 8. The CDR3 spells CASSITGTGFNEQFF. The CDR3 DNA sequence: TGTGCCAGCAGTATCACCGGGACAGGGTTCAATGAGCAGTTCTTC.

The V and J genes are TRBV2 and TRBJ1-2; D uncertain. Trimming removed 8 bases at V and 4 bases at J, with 35 bases between. The CDR3 totals 20 residues. The germline V gene has CDR1 SNHLY and CDR2 FYNNEI. CDR3 bases: TGTGCCAGCCACGGCGGCGACCTCCGGGAGAAGACTTTTCGTAGCTATGGCTACACCTTC. Encoded protein: CASHGGDLREKTFRSYGYTF.

The chain links TRBV28 to TRBJ1-2, with D possibly TRBD1 on 5 matching bases. The ends were cut back, 6 bases at V and 2 bases at J, with 19 bases in the middle. Germline V gene sequence: CDR1 MDHEN, CDR2 SYDVKM. This CDR3 has 16 residues. CDR3 sequence: CASSAMGGGMNYGYTF. In DNA, the CDR3 is TGTGCCAGCAGCGCTATGGGGGGGGGAATGAACTATGGCTACACCTTC.

The chain links TRBV27 to TRBJ2-7; possible D gene TRBD2, 6 bases. Germline V lookup: CDR1 MNHEY, CDR2 SMNVEV (reference sequence). Trimming took 4 bases from V and 1 from J, leaving 20 bases between them. This CDR3 contains 17 residues. This chain's CDR3 is CASSSAPPSASSYEQYF. As DNA, the CDR3 is TGTGCCAGCAGTTCCGCACCCCCTAGCGCATCGTCCTACGAGCAGTACTTC.

V gene TRBV10-3 combines with J gene TRBJ2-7; 9 bases are shared with TRBD2. CDR3 length: 14 residues. The V segment lost 4 bases and the J segment 4 bases; nucleotides outside the gene matches: 5. CDR1 is ENHRY, CDR2 SYGVKD, per germline. The CDR3 bases are TGTGCCATCAGTGGAGTAGCGGGAGTGTACGAGCAGTACTTC. This gives the protein CAISGVAGVYEQYF.

The V gene is TRBV5-4, the J gene TRBJ2-7, with 11 bases fitting TRBD1. V lost 4 bases and J lost 4; bases outside the gene matches: 4. The CDR3 totals 14 residues. The germline CDR1 and CDR2 sequences are SGHNT and YYREEE (reference sequence). The CDR3 region is CASSPRDRGYEQYF. DNA for the CDR3: TGTGCCAGCAGCCCTAGGGACAGGGGGTACGAGCAGTACTTC.

The V call is TRBV4-1, the J call TRBJ2-7, with 14 bases matching TRBD2. V lost 1 base, J lost 5 bases, and 1 base stayed unmatched. The germline gives CDR1 MGHRA, CDR2 YSYEKL. This CDR3 comprises 15 residues. The CDR3 spells CASSQGGLAGDEQYF. The CDR3 DNA is TGCGCCAGCAGCCAAGGGGGACTAGCGGGAGACGAGCAGTACTTC.

The chain combines TRBV10-2 with TRBJ1-1; D uncertain. Germline CDR1 and CDR2: WSHSY and SAAADI. V lost 0 bases and J lost 6, with 11 bases in between. This CDR3 is 14 amino acids long. The CDR3 here is CASSESRQRAEAFF. CDR3 in DNA: TGCGCCAGCAGTGAGTCGCGGCAGAGGGCTGAAGCTTTCTTT.

The chain employs TRBV18 and TRBJ1-3; the match to TRBD1 covers 9 bases. With 2 bases clipped from V and 4 bases from J, the junction kept 6 bases outside the gene matches. CDR3 length equals 16 residues. The V gene's germline CDR1 is KGHSH and CDR2 LQKENI. The CDR3 bases are TGTGCCAGCTCACCAGTAACAGGGGGCTCGGGAAACACCATATATTTT. It yields the protein CASSPVTGGSGNTIYF. The full variable domain, its missing parts supplied by reference TRBV18 and TRBJ1-3, is NAGVMQNPRHLVRRRGQEARLRCSPMKGHSHVYWYRQLPEEGLKFMVYLQKENIIDESGMPKERFSAEFPKEGPSILRIQQVVRGDSAAYFCASSPVTGGSGNTIYFGEGSWLTVV.

This clone was seen a single time. The rearrangement uses TRBV28 and TRBJ2-5; TRBD2 is a possible D gene (5 bases). The germline CDR1 and CDR2 sequences are MDHEN and SYDVKM. The CDR3 is 14 amino acids. The germline V and J ends were trimmed by 3 bases and 5 bases, with 13 bases remaining between them. CDR3 nucleotides: TGTGCCAGCAGTTTTTCGAGGCGGGTGGAGACCCAGTACTTC. As protein: CASSFSRRVETQYF.

This clone was detected once. The chain combines TRBV5-4 with TRBJ2-5; 10 bases map to TRBD1. CDR1 is SGHNT, CDR2 YYREEE, per germline (reference sequence). Losses at the gene ends were 4 bases for V and 3 bases for J; bases not matched to a gene: 12. This CDR3 is 17 amino acids long. The CDR3 reads CASSAPGTGVGKETQYF. The DNA for the CDR3 is TGTGCCAGCAGCGCGCCCGGGACAGGGGTGGGGAAAGAGACCCAGTACTTC.

This chain joins TRBV9 and TRBJ1-2; D unclear. Germline V gives CDR1 SGDLS, CDR2 YYNGEE. V lost 0 bases and J lost 7, with 10 bases in between. The CDR3 sequence is 13 residues long. The CDR3 reads CASSVDLRGGYTF. The CDR3 coding sequence is TGTGCCAGCAGCGTAGACCTCCGCGGTGGCTACACCTTC.